The T cell receptor beta chain described here comes from a study of blood T cells in healthy people across ages (dated by TCRdb to between 2014 and 2016). Study-level background: Template switching captured roughly one uniquely barcoded TCR beta cDNA molecule per two T cells in model experiments. For two donors (one aged 18 to 30 and one aged 80 or older), the study analyzed two additional independent replicas of 1 million unique cDNA reads from the same blood draw. To track age-related changes in TCR beta repertoire diversity, the study relied on deep sequencing normalized with unique cDNA molecular identifiers. To avoid experimental bias, donors of different ages were randomly spread across the sequencing lanes. Donors were grouped into four age groups: young (average approximately 15 years), middle-aged (around 39), aged (62) and long-lived (around 80). Overall study results and their limits: Because profiling used bulk unsorted PBMCs, naive and antigen-experienced compartments could not be compared conclusively. Compared with the aged group, the long-lived group had more naive CD4+ T cells, fewer expanded clones and increased TCR diversity, suggesting age selection. Donor CMV infection status was unknown, potentially confounding age-related changes in expanded clonotypes. Observed TCR beta diversity per million T cells fell roughly linearly with age, and a significant reduction was already apparent by age roughly 40. Estimates of total diversity based on one million sequenced T cells were considered lower bounds and underestimates. There was a strong correlation between observed TCR beta diversity and the percentage of naive T cells measured by flow cytometry.

The CDR3 sequence holds 13 residues, the cysteine and phenylalanine included. Solely the CDR3 DNA is kept, with 39 bases framed from the first base. In the germline V gene, CDR1 corresponds to MNHEY and CDR2 to SVGEGT. V lost 7 bases and J lost 11 bases; the stretch between them is 19 bases long. This clonotype was observed a handful of times. Its target antigen remains unknown. It has no much larger one-base neighbor in the sample; base qualities were not kept. The protocol used for the library was 5' RACE. The instrument given in TCRdb is Illumina HiSeq 2500. A second PCR of about 6 to 12 cycles was run with a J-beta primer mix and a sample-barcoded 5' primer. A template-switch 5' adaptor carrying 12 random nucleotides introduced a unique molecular identifier onto each TCR beta cDNA molecule. Each sample yielded at least 2.5 million CDR3-containing paired-end reads. First-strand cDNA was synthesized from all RNA with the Mint cDNA synthesis kit, primed by a TRBC-specific oligonucleotide. Following uracil-DNA glycosylase treatment, all cDNA underwent a first 18-cycle PCR with the universal primers M1SS and BC2_uni_R. Per the authors' processing: Normalization of each sample was performed by random selection of 1 million high-quality reads, each carrying a distinct molecular identifier. Reads with shared molecular identifiers were discarded instead of being binned into consensus sequences. MiTCR, run with a Q25 quality threshold and the strictest error-elimination algorithm, handled CDR3 identification, clonotype clustering and error correction. A nonparametric unseen species model with Euler transformation was used to estimate lower-bound total TCR beta diversity. TCRdb handled the public reads itself, with Q25 trimming in fastp and clone calling in MiXCR, and kept productive beta chains. One record per CDR3 amino acid sequence lists the most common genes and DNA. These V and J calls originate from TCRdb's pipeline instead of the authors' own analysis. The sample has 1.5 million to 2 million distinct CDR3 sequences on record, around 48% of them singletons. Approximately 2.1% of the sample comes from the top ten.

The donors were under 40 Caucasian individuals from Russia, aged 6 to 90 years, who were systemically healthy. Each donor gave about 9.7 milliliters of peripheral blood, drawn into EDTA-treated Vacutainer tubes. Ficoll-Paque density-gradient centrifugation was used to isolate PBMCs, with at least 6 million obtained per sample. Total RNA, at least 6 micrograms per sample, was extracted from PBMCs with Trizol reagent. For every donor, an aliquot of PBMCs went through flow cytometry to measure the percentages of naive CD45RAhigh/CD27high T cells. The sequenced material came from blood. This sequence originates from a woman in her forties in good health. The V and J genes are TRBV6-2 or TRBV6-3 and TRBJ2-3; TRBD2 is possibly the D segment (6 matching bases). The CDR3 sequence is CASTPEGRWKQYF. The DNA is TGTGCCAGCACCCCGGAGGGGCGGTGGAAGCAGTATTTT.